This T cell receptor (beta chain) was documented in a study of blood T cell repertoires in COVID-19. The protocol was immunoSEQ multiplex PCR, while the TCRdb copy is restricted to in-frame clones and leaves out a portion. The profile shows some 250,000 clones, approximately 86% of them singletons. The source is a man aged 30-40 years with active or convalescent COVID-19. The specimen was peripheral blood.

The CDR3 reads CAWSLGQGVYHEQYF. CDR3 DNA: TGTGCCTGGAGTTTAGGACAGGGGGTCTATCACGAGCAGTACTTC. The chain combines TRBV30 with TRBJ2-7; 10 bases map to TRBD1. The CDR3 runs to 15 residues. Unmatched junction bases numbered 9, after V lost 2 bases and J lost 5 bases. Germline V gene data show CDR1 as GTSNPN and CDR2 as SVGIG (reference sequence).